The sequence of this T cell receptor (beta chain) was determined in a study of shared clonotypes between healthy human individuals. In the case of this clone: Its antigen remains unidentified.

The genomic DNA of each subset was split evenly across several immunoSEQ plates. Libraries were prepared by immunoSEQ multiplex PCR; TCRdb keeps only in-frame clonotypes and omits some of them. The sample carries roughly 850,000 clones, 90% to 97% recorded once. The study, taken as a whole, reports: Generally, estimated richness proved larger in naive subsets than it did in memory subsets.

CD45RO-negative cells were positively selected for CCR7, leaving out terminally differentiated effector memory CD45RA+ cells. This clonotype was obtained from a young man in good health. Sequencing used naive CD8+ T cells sorted from blood.

The CDR3: CASSLDTVGTATLYEQYF. CDR3 DNA: TGTGCCAGCAGCTTAGACACCGTCGGGACAGCTACCCTCTACGAGCAGTACTTC. The chain joins TRBV11-2 to TRBJ2-7; TRBD1 matches 7 bases. CDR3 size: 18 residues. Germline V gives CDR1 SGHAT, CDR2 FQNNGV. J lost 3 bases, V lost 0 bases, and 14 bases had no gene match.